This TCR beta chain was observed in a study of blood T cell repertoires in COVID-19. The data were produced by immunoSEQ multiplex PCR, yet TCRdb's version contains in-frame clones alone and is incomplete. The sample lists around 110,000 clones; about 80% were seen once. Source material: peripheral blood. The TCR comes from a man in his 70s with active or convalescent COVID-19.

The DNA for the CDR3 is TGCGCCATGGGGGGAGACGGGGACCAAAACACTGAAGCTTTCTTT. Protein product: CAMGGDGDQNTEAFF. The rearrangement links TRBV23-1 to TRBJ1-1; D possibly corresponds to TRBD1 (5 bases). TRBV23-1 is assigned to the ORF class and has an uncertain function. The CDR3 is 15 amino acids. Trimming pared 10 bases from V and 2 bases from J, leaving 20 bases between.